Below are 29 T cell receptor beta chains sequenced from a single sample in a study of blood T cells in healthy people across ages. A sample-barcoded 5' primer and a J-beta primer mix were used in a second PCR of roughly 6 to 12 cycles. Each CDR3 protein gets one entry after TCRdb re-called the 5' RACE reads with MiXCR. The data contain 500,000 to 700,000 distinct CDR3 sequences, 25% to 30% of them singletons. The sequenced sample was blood. The source is a woman aged 80 or over in good health.

This clonotype was detected a few times. V and J are TRBV24-1 and TRBJ1-4; the D is unclear. The CDR3 length is 14 residues. The V gene's germline CDR1 is KGHDR and CDR2 SFDVKD. V was pared by 4 bases and J by 5 bases, with 10 bases between. CDR3 sequence reads: CATSDPGPNEKLFF. The DNA for the CDR3 is TGTGCCACCAGTGACCCCGGACCGAATGAAAAACTGTTTTTT.

This chain connects TRBV9 to TRBJ1-4, with D possibly TRBD1 on 5 matching bases. V was trimmed by 3 bases and J by 8 bases, leaving 23 bases between them. The CDR3 length is 17 residues. CDR1 SGDLS and CDR2 YYNGEE come from the germline V gene. The CDR3 DNA reads as TGTGCCAGCAGCGCCTATACCGGGACCTTCACACTAGAAAAACTGTTTTTT. Translating it yields CASSAYTGTFTLEKLFF.

There are a few counts of this clonotype. The chain recombines TRBV9 with TRBJ1-1, with 8 bases fitting TRBD1. Germline CDR1 SGDLS, CDR2 YYNGEE. The CDR3 is 16 amino acids. V was pared by 0 bases and J by 2 bases, with 6 bases of the junction left unmatched. In DNA, the CDR3 is TGTGCCAGCAGCGTAGCAGGGGGCCGGTTAAACACTGAAGCTTTCTTT. This encodes CASSVAGGRLNTEAFF.

The genes are TRBV5-1 and TRBJ2-7, with D uncertain. CDR3 length: 16 amino acids. The V gene lost 0 bases and the J gene lost 0 bases, with 13 bases spanning the gap. Germline values: CDR1 SGHRS, CDR2 YFSETQ. The chain's CDR3 is CASSLESAVFSYEQYF. In nucleotides, the CDR3 is TGCGCCAGCAGCTTGGAGTCGGCGGTTTTCTCCTACGAGCAGTACTTC.

A remark on this clonotype: This may be a read error: a much more frequent sequence differs by one nucleotide. The V and J genes are TRBV28 and TRBJ1-2, with no clear D. The CDR3 is made up of 13 amino acids. Per germline, CDR1 MDHEN and CDR2 SYDVKM. The CDR3 DNA follows: TGTGCCAACAGTTTAGGCAGCCTCTATGGCTACACCTTC. It is translated as CANSLGSLYGYTF.

This clonotype was detected once. A much larger clone sits a single nucleotide away, making a read error possible. The chain recombines TRBV7-6 with TRBJ1-1; D is possibly TRBD1 (5 bases). This CDR3 comprises 12 residues. The germline V and J ends were trimmed by 8 bases and 9 bases, with 16 bases remaining between them. From germline, CDR1 is SGHVS and CDR2 FNYEAQ. The CDR3 protein is CASGGGRTKAFF. The DNA of the CDR3 is TGTGCCAGCGGGGGGGGTAGGACTAAAGCTTTCTTT. The whole variable domain, remainder taken from reference TRBV7-6 and TRBJ1-1, is GAGVSQSPRYKVTKRGQDVALRCDPISGHVSLYWYRQALGQGPEFLTYFNYEAQQDKSGLPNDRFSAERPEGSISTLTIQRTEQRDSAMYRCASGGGRTKAFFGQGTRLTVV.

The V gene is TRBV20-1, the J gene TRBJ1-1; the D gene is possibly TRBD1 (5 bases). The CDR3 has 12 residues. V lost 5 bases and J 6 bases, leaving 13 bases between the germline ends. The V gene's germline CDR1 is DFQATT and CDR2 SNEGSKA (reference sequence). Written as DNA, the CDR3 is TGCAGTGCTCCCCCCCAAGGGGCTGAAGCTTTCTTT. It is translated as CSAPPQGAEAFF.

Many counts were recorded for this clonotype. The V gene is TRBV7-3, the J gene TRBJ2-1; TRBD1 matches at 12 bases. This CDR3 comprises 16 residues. The V gene end was trimmed by 4 bases and the J gene end by 6 bases; junction bases not matched to a gene: 7. From germline, CDR1 is SGHTA and CDR2 FQGTGA. CDR3 amino acids: CASSYTGTGGLNEQFF. The CDR3 DNA sequence: TGTGCCAGCAGCTACACCGGGACAGGGGGCCTCAATGAGCAGTTCTTC.

This clonotype showed up many times. The V and J genes are TRBV6-1 and TRBJ2-6, with D unresolved. V gave up 5 bases and J gave up 0 bases, with 17 bases separating them. Looked up from germline, CDR1 is MNHNS and CDR2 is SASEGT. The CDR3 contains 18 residues. The CDR3 is CASSPRAAGSSGANVLTF. In DNA form, the CDR3 reads TGTGCCAGCAGTCCTAGGGCAGCCGGTAGCTCTGGGGCCAACGTCCTGACTTTC.

This clonotype was counted between two and nine times. A much larger clonotype is one base distant, so this may be a read error. This chain links TRBV6-2 or TRBV6-3 with TRBJ2-7; D not resolved. CDR3 length: 15 residues. In germline, CDR1 is MNHEY, CDR2 SVGEGT. V lost 2 bases to trimming and J lost 1 base, with 12 bases between them. The CDR3 region is CASSYGVRPSYEQYF. CDR3 in DNA: TGTGCCAGCAGTTACGGGGTCCGACCTTCCTACGAGCAGTACTTC.

This clonotype was detected many times. The chain uses TRBV2 and TRBJ2-5; the D gene is possibly TRBD2 (6 bases). Trimming pared 6 bases from V and 2 bases from J, leaving 10 bases between. The germline gives CDR1 SNHLY, CDR2 FYNNEI. CDR3 length: 13 amino acids. The chain's CDR3 is CASRSSGQETQYF. CDR3 DNA sequence: TGTGCCAGCAGGTCCAGCGGGCAAGAGACCCAGTACTTC.

This clonotype was picked up a small number of times. One base away lies a much larger clone, so this may be a sequencing read error. J is TRBJ2-7 and V is TRBV20-1, with D tentatively TRBD2 (7 bases). The V gene lost 1 base and the J gene lost 7 bases, with 20 bases spanning the gap. The length of the CDR3 is 15 residues. The germline V gene has CDR1 DFQATT and CDR2 SNEGSKA (reference sequence). The CDR3 is CSARGKRGGYNEQYF. CDR3 in DNA: TGCAGTGCTAGAGGGAAAAGGGGGGGCTACAATGAGCAGTACTTC.

The DNA for the CDR3 is TGTGCCAGCAGCTTCGAGGGGGGCAGAAATGAAAAACTGTTTTTT. Its protein is CASSFEGGRNEKLFF. The rearrangement joins TRBV9 to TRBJ1-4, with D possibly matching TRBD1 (6 bases). Trimming took off 4 bases at V and 5 bases at J, with 15 bases between the two ends. Looked up from germline, CDR1 is SGDLS and CDR2 is YYNGEE. There are 15 residues in the CDR3.

V is TRBV4-3 and J is TRBJ1-1, with D possibly being TRBD1 (6 bases). Germline loops: CDR1 LGHNA, CDR2 YSLEER. The CDR3 extends over 16 amino acids. Trimming stripped 4 bases from V and 6 bases from J, with 21 bases between. The CDR3 is CASSPTTGWGGAEAFF. The CDR3 bases are TGCGCCAGCAGCCCCACTACAGGGTGGGGAGGCGCTGAAGCTTTCTTT.

This clonotype was seen just once. Germline and junction disagree at one end, which may indicate a read error. The rearrangement uses TRBV28 and TRBJ1-2; D is possibly TRBD1 (5 bases). The CDR3 is 12 amino acids. Per the germline V gene, CDR1 is MDHEN and CDR2 is SYDVKM. Here the CDR3 DNA reads TGTGTCAGCTGGACTGGGAACAGGGGCTACACCTTC. It translates to CVSWTGNRGYTF.

This clonotype was detected ten times or more. V usage is TRBV5-6 and J usage is TRBJ2-7, with 8 bases aligning to TRBD1. CDR3 length: 15 amino acids. The junction had 13 bases not matched to a gene; V was cut back by 5 bases and J by 6 bases. Germline V gene data show CDR1 as SGHDT and CDR2 as YYEEEE. As DNA, the CDR3 is TGTGCCAGCAGACCCATCCTTCAGGGGGCGGGCGAGCAGTACTTC. This encodes CASRPILQGAGEQYF. Full variable domain (missing parts from reference TRBV5-6 and TRBJ2-7): DAGVTQSPTHLIKTRGQQVTLRCSPKSGHDTVSWYQQALGQGPQFIFQYYEEEERQRGNFPDRFSGHQFPNYSSELNVNALLLGDSALYLCASRPILQGAGEQYFGPGTRLTVT.

In its sample, this clonotype was seen a few times. The V call is TRBV7-8, the J call TRBJ1-2; 7 nucleotides agree with TRBD1. Germline values: CDR1 SGHVS, CDR2 FQNEAQ. With V trimmed by 4 bases and J by 6 bases, 8 bases remained unmatched. The CDR3 spans 14 residues. This CDR3 reads CASSSVGTDHGYTF. The CDR3, as DNA: TGTGCCAGCAGCTCCGTCGGGACAGACCATGGCTACACCTTC.

This clonotype showed up many times. The J gene is TRBJ2-1, the V gene TRBV7-2, with D unclear. V lost 5 bases to trimming and J lost 11 bases, with 13 bases between them. The CDR3 consists of 12 residues. The germline gives CDR1 SGHTA, CDR2 FQGNSA. CDR3 coding DNA: TGTGCCAGCAGCGCCGGATTAATTAAGCAGTTCTTC. Translation gives CASSAGLIKQFF.

This clonotype has just a few counts. The J gene is TRBJ2-4, the V gene TRBV20-1; TRBD2 is a possible D gene (6 bases). The J call may be incorrect, as the DNA end agrees better with TRBJ2-7. This CDR3 has 11 residues. Per the germline V gene, CDR1 is DFQATT and CDR2 is SNEGSKA (reference sequence). This chain's CDR3 is CSARGGGEQYF. The CDR3 DNA sequence: TGCAGTGCTAGGGGGGGAGGCGAGCAGTACTTC.

The chain links TRBV6-2 or TRBV6-3 to TRBJ2-2; possible D gene TRBD2, 6 bases. The CDR3 runs 14 residues. V gave up 4 bases and J gave up 4 bases, with 10 bases separating them. The V gene's germline CDR1 is MNHEY and CDR2 SVGEGT. CDR3 region: CASSSLGGTGELFF. The DNA of the CDR3 is TGTGCCAGCAGTTCCCTGGGGGGCACCGGGGAGCTGTTTTTT.

This clonotype was seen ten or more times. V and J are TRBV3-1 and TRBJ2-4, with no clear D. This CDR3 comprises 11 residues. Germline V gene lookup returns CDR1 LGHDT and CDR2 YNNKEL (reference sequence). V lost 0 bases and J lost 8, with 2 bases in between. The CDR3 coding sequence is TGTGCCAGCAGCCAAGAAGACATTCAGTACTTC. It codes for CASSQEDIQYF.

This clonotype was picked up many times. The rearrangement uses TRBV30 and TRBJ2-7; 9 bases are a match to TRBD1. This CDR3 spans 14 amino acids. With 1 base clipped from V and 1 base from J, the junction kept 2 bases outside the gene matches. CDR1 and CDR2 (germline): GTSNPN, SVGIG (reference sequence). The CDR3 reads CAWSADRGSYEQYF. Here the CDR3 DNA reads TGTGCCTGGAGTGCGGACAGGGGATCCTACGAGCAGTACTTC. Looking up the rest from reference TRBV30 and TRBJ2-7 gives the full variable domain: SQTIHQWPATLVQPVGSPLSLECTVEGTSNPNLYWYRQAAGRGLQLLFYSVGIGQISSEVPQNLSASRPQDRQFILSSKKLLLSDSGFYLCAWSADRGSYEQYFGPGTRLTVT.

This clonotype was recorded a few times. The chain recombines TRBV5-1 with TRBJ2-2; possible D gene TRBD2, 7 bases. The V gene lost 3 bases and the J gene lost 2 bases, with 11 bases spanning the gap. This CDR3 has 15 amino acids. The V gene's germline CDR1 is SGHRS and CDR2 YFSETQ. The CDR3 spells CASSWGGGNTGELFF. CDR3 nucleotide sequence: TGCGCCAGCAGCTGGGGCGGGGGCAACACCGGGGAGCTGTTTTTT.

In its sample, this clonotype was seen a few times. The chain links TRBV28 to TRBJ2-1; D tentatively fits TRBD1 or TRBD2 (5 bases each). The V and J ends lost 5 bases and 0 bases respectively, with 17 bases between them. Germline assignment: CDR1 MDHEN and CDR2 SYDVKM. There are 17 residues in the CDR3. CDR3 coding DNA: TGTGCCAGCAGTCCATCCGGGACGTCGAGCTCCTACAATGAGCAGTTCTTC. It specifies CASSPSGTSSSYNEQFF.

This clonotype came up a few times. A much bigger clone sits one base away, suggesting this may be a read error. The chain couples TRBV25-1 to TRBJ2-1; unclear D gene. The CDR3 is 14 residues long. The germline V gene encodes CDR1 MGHDK and CDR2 SYGVNS. Deletions cut 4 bases from V and 13 bases from J, with 20 bases between. CDR3 residues: CASSASEYQETQFF. Here the CDR3 DNA reads TGTGCCAGCAGTGCCAGCGAGTACCAAGAGACCCAGTTCTTC.

At least ten counts were recorded for this clonotype. The chain links TRBV6-6 to TRBJ2-6; D may be TRBD2 (6 bases). Deletions cut 2 bases from V and 0 bases from J, with 8 bases between. CDR1 is MNHNY, CDR2 SVGAGI, per germline (reference sequence). There are 16 residues in the CDR3. DNA for the CDR3: TGTGCCAGCAGTTACAGGGGAGGCTCTGGGGCCAACGTCCTGACTTTC. Protein: CASSYRGGSGANVLTF.

A few counts support this clonotype. This chain uses TRBV2 with TRBJ2-2; D gene uncertain. The V gene's germline CDR1 is SNHLY and CDR2 FYNNEI. The CDR3 consists of 13 residues. V gave up 7 bases and J gave up 3 bases, with 9 bases separating them. CDR3 region: CASTTVYTGELFF. CDR3 in DNA: TGTGCCAGCACAACAGTATACACCGGGGAGCTGTTTTTT.

This clonotype was detected only a few times. The chain recombines TRBV27 with TRBJ2-1; D perhaps matches TRBD2 (6 bases). CDR3 length: 17 residues. Germline CDR1 and CDR2: MNHEY and SMNVEV (reference sequence). V lost 5 bases to trimming and J lost 8 bases, with 25 bases between them. CDR3 amino acids: CASSPYSTGLPSDEQFF. CDR3 nucleotide sequence: TGTGCCAGCAGTCCCTACTCTACGGGACTCCCTAGCGATGAGCAGTTCTTC.

This clonotype was seen a few times. The CDR3 sequence is CASSPLTGTLDEQYF. In DNA form, the CDR3 reads TGTGCCAGTAGCCCACTCACCGGGACATTAGACGAGCAGTACTTC. The chain uses TRBV19 and TRBJ2-5; the D gene is possibly TRBD1 (6 bases). The DNA end is a closer match to TRBJ2-7, so the J assignment may be wrong. CDR3 size: 15 residues. Germline assignment: CDR1 LNHDA and CDR2 SQIVND (reference sequence).